The clone carrying this T cell receptor (beta chain) was seen ten or more times. Its antigen is unidentified. These data come from a study of molecular identifiers for immune sequencing clone quantification. Study details: Five portions were made in replicates from RNA of 20,000 or 100,000 naive CD8 cells, and four underwent sequencing. Study observations and caveats: Spiked TCR RNA from one Jurkat cell reportedly showed up when mixed among one million naive cells.

Germline-derived CDR1 and CDR2 are MDHEN and SYDVKM. This CDR3 contains 14 residues. Trimming took 3 bases from V and 5 from J, leaving 13 bases between them. Previously published methods and listed TCR primers were used for the bulk TCR libraries. Using its own MiXCR run on the PCR reads, TCRdb lists one record per CDR3 protein. The sample shows over 100,000 distinct CDR3 sequences, under 40% of them seen only once. Sorted naive CD8 T cells were those defined as CD8+CD4-CCR7+CD45RA+. The origin of this receptor is a human donor in good health. Some libraries in this study had Jurkat cell RNA spiked in. Material for sequencing was naive CD8+ T cells from blood, with Jurkat cell RNA spiked in. Subset described: FACS-sorted CD8+CD4-CCR7+CD45RA+ naive T cells. The V and J genes are TRBV28 and TRBJ1-1; TRBD1 might be the D (5 bases). DNA of the CDR3: TGTGCCAGCAGTTTTAGGGGCGCAAGGACTGAAGCTTTCTTT. It specifies CASSFRGARTEAFF.